A single T cell receptor (beta chain) is shown here with its context. The entry originates in a study of identifying expanded T cells in peripheral blood. Using immunoSEQ multiplex PCR, the repertoire was profiled, and TCRdb retains in-frame clones only, with some absent. The sample holds tens of thousands of clones, approximately 83% seen once. The TCR comes from a person aged 18-70 years in good health. Input material: blood.

CDR3 region: CASRTEVTDTQYF. CDR3 sequence (DNA): TGTGCCAGCAGGACCGAAGTCACAGATACGCAGTATTTT. The gene calls are TRBV2 and TRBJ2-3, with no clear D. The CDR3 runs to 13 residues. V was trimmed by 6 bases and J by 2 bases, leaving 9 bases between them. Per the germline V gene, CDR1 is SNHLY and CDR2 is FYNNEI.